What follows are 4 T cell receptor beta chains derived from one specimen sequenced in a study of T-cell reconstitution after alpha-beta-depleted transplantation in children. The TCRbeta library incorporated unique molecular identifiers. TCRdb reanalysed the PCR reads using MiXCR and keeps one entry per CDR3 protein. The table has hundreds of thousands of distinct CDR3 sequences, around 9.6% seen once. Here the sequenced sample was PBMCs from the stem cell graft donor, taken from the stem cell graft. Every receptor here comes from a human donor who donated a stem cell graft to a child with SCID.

The CDR3 coding sequence is TGCAGTGCTAGCCCCTTGGGGAAGCGGGCGATCACAGATACGCAGTATTTT. Translating gives CSASPLGKRAITDTQYF. This chain joins TRBV20-1 and TRBJ2-3; perhaps TRBD2 as D (6 bases). Between the trimmed V and J ends, which lost 3 bases and 2 bases, there was a span of 21 bases. CDR3 length: 17 amino acids. Looked up from germline, CDR1 is DFQATT and CDR2 is SNEGSKA (reference sequence).

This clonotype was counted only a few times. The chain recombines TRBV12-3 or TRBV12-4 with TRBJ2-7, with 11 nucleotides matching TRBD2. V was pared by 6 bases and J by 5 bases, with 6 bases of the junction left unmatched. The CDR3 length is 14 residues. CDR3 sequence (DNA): TGTGCCAGCAGAACTAGCGGGGGCCCCAACGAGCAGTACTTC. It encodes CASRTSGGPNEQYF.

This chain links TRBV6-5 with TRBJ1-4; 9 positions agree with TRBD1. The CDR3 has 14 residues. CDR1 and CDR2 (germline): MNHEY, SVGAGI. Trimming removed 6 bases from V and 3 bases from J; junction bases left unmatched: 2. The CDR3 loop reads CASRTGGANEKLFF. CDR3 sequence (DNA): TGTGCCAGCAGGACAGGGGGAGCTAATGAAAAACTGTTTTTT.

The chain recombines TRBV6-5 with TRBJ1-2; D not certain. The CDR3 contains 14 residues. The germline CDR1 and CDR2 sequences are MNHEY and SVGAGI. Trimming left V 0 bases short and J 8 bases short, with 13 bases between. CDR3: CASSYSGTAGGYTF. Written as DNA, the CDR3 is TGTGCCAGCAGTTACTCGGGAACGGCGGGGGGCTACACCTTC.